The 9 T cell receptor beta chains in this list originate from one sample, sequenced in a study of T cell changes during pregnancy in multiple sclerosis (dated by TCRdb to the late 2010s). Libraries were made using the immunoSEQ multiplex PCR assay. TCRdb obtained this table from immuneACCESS and retained in-frame rearrangements with V and J assigned. These tables miss some clones; where compared with another copy, unresolved V genes account for less than half of the shortfall, and the remainder is unexplained. The sample has tens of thousands of clones on record, roughly nine tenths of them singletons. The ten largest account for over 4.5% of the sample. The source material was CD8+ T cells from peripheral blood mononuclear cells, sampled before pregnancy. The source is a female donor with multiple sclerosis, enrolled in a pregnancy study.

The chain employs TRBV5-1 and TRBJ1-2, with 8 bases fitting TRBD1. J was trimmed by 3 bases and V by 6 bases; bases with no gene match: 7. The CDR3 covers 14 residues. Germline V gene data show CDR1 as SGHRS and CDR2 as YFSETQ. The CDR3 loop reads CASTRTGSDYGYTF. Here the CDR3 DNA reads TGCGCCAGCACCCGGACAGGGTCGGACTATGGCTACACCTTC.

The chain uses TRBV9 and TRBJ2-2; 8 positions agree with TRBD2. The length of the CDR3 is 19 residues. The trim removed 2 bases at V and 4 bases at J, leaving 16 bases unmatched. Germline V gene lookup returns CDR1 SGDLS and CDR2 YYNGEE. CDR3 loop: CASSVRHERGGRSTGELFF. The CDR3 DNA sequence: TGTGCCAGCAGCGTCCGTCATGAACGGGGGGGCAGATCCACCGGGGAGCTGTTTTTT.

This chain joins TRBV27 and TRBJ2-1, with 9 bases fitting TRBD1. CDR1 is MNHEY, CDR2 SMNVEV, per germline (reference sequence). The J segment lost 2 bases and the V segment lost 4 bases, leaving 6 bases of the junction unmatched. The CDR3 is 16 amino acids. As DNA, the CDR3 is TGTGCCAGCAGTTCGGAACAGGGGGCTACCTACAATGAGCAGTTCTTC. Translated: CASSSEQGATYNEQFF.

The gene calls are TRBV2 and TRBJ1-1, with TRBD1 matching over 7 bases. CDR1 and CDR2 (germline): SNHLY, FYNNEI. This CDR3 spans 13 amino acids. V shed 4 bases and J 6 bases; nucleotides not matched to a gene: 5. This CDR3 is CASSGDRVAEAFF. The CDR3 bases are TGTGCCAGCAGTGGCGACAGGGTCGCTGAAGCTTTCTTT.

This clone was recorded only once. The chain couples TRBV25-1 to TRBJ1-2, with a tentative D call TRBD1 (5 bases). CDR1 is MGHDK, CDR2 SYGVNS, per germline. This CDR3 spans 15 amino acids. V lost 11 bases, J lost 4 bases, and 23 bases lay in between. CDR3 sequence: CAYYSTGVEGYGYTF. The CDR3, as DNA: TGTGCCTATTATTCCACGGGGGTCGAAGGCTATGGCTACACCTTC.

V gene TRBV5-6 combines with J gene TRBJ1-4; D gene unclear. This CDR3 is 15 amino acids long. Per germline, CDR1 SGHDT and CDR2 YYEEEE. V lost 1 base, J lost 0 bases, and 7 bases lay in between. CDR3 residues: CASSLITTTNEKLFF. The CDR3 coding sequence is TGTGCCAGCAGCTTGATAACTACAACTAATGAAAAACTGTTTTTT.

The chain carries TRBV2 and TRBJ1-2, with D tentatively TRBD1 (6 bases). The V and J ends lost 10 bases and 2 bases respectively, with 23 bases between them. The germline gives CDR1 SNHLY, CDR2 FYNNEI. The CDR3 is 16 residues long. CDR3 coding DNA: TGTGCCACCTATCAACCTACAGGGCGCCTCAACTATGGCTACACCTTC. It translates to CATYQPTGRLNYGYTF.

This rearrangement joins TRBV27 to TRBJ1-1; D is possibly TRBD1 (5 bases). Trimming stripped 10 bases from V and 7 bases from J, with 13 bases between. The CDR3 contains 11 residues. Germline CDR1 reads MNHEY; CDR2 reads SMNVEV (reference sequence). In DNA form, the CDR3 reads TGTGCCACTGCCCGGGACTTTGAAGCTTTCTTT. Its protein is CATARDFEAFF.

The chain combines TRBV9 with TRBJ1-1, with no clear D. Germline CDR1 and CDR2: SGDLS and YYNGEE. The CDR3 totals 14 residues. Trimming left V 6 bases short and J 0 bases short, with 12 bases between. CDR3 DNA: TGTGCCAGCATGCCGGGAGAGCTGAACACTGAAGCTTTCTTT. Protein sequence: CASMPGELNTEAFF.